This passage covers 5 T cell receptor beta chains from one sample sequenced in a study of T cells after yellow fever vaccination. One entry per CDR3 protein, called by TCRdb with MiXCR from the 5' RACE reads. The data contain around 320,000 distinct CDR3 sequences, 7.5% to 9% of them singletons. The sequencing here drew on CD4+ T cells sorted from PBMCs, taken 5 days after the yellow fever booster vaccination. The receptors were sampled from a man younger than 30 who received the YFV17D yellow fever vaccine.

The J gene is TRBJ1-6, the V gene TRBV10-3, with TRBD1 matching over 8 bases. This CDR3 is 14 amino acids long. CDR1 is ENHRY, CDR2 SYGVKD, per germline. The trim removed 6 bases at V and 7 bases at J, leaving 5 bases unmatched. The CDR3 loop reads CAIRNRGTNSPLHF. CDR3 nucleotide sequence: TGTGCCATCAGGAACAGGGGGACGAATTCACCCCTCCACTTT.

The CDR3 loop reads CASSLRSTAANTEAFF. CDR3 in DNA: TGTGCCAGCAGCCTCCGCTCAACAGCTGCGAACACTGAAGCTTTCTTT. The rearrangement uses TRBV4-2 and TRBJ1-1, with D unresolved. Germline lookup yields CDR1 LGHNA and CDR2 YNFKEQ. This CDR3 region has 16 residues. Trimming removed 4 bases at V and 1 base at J, with 16 bases between.

This clonotype was seen repeatedly, ten times or more. V and J are TRBV7-3 and TRBJ2-1, with 9 bases fitting TRBD2. The V gene end was trimmed by 5 bases and the J gene end by 6 bases; junction bases not matched to a gene: 14. The CDR3 covers 17 residues. CDR1 and CDR2 from the germline V gene are SGHTA and FQGTGA. In DNA form, the CDR3 reads TGTGCCAGCAGCCCTACGGGGATCAGCGGGGGGTTCAATGAGCAGTTCTTC. Its protein product is CASSPTGISGGFNEQFF.

This clonotype was found a few times. The chain joins TRBV6-5 to TRBJ2-3; perhaps TRBD2 as D (6 bases). Germline CDR1 reads MNHEY; CDR2 reads SVGAGI. The V and J ends lost 6 bases and 3 bases respectively, with 13 bases between them. The CDR3 is 14 amino acids. CDR3 in amino acids: CASRSRGSTDTQYF. DNA of the CDR3: TGTGCCAGCAGATCTCGGGGGTCAACAGATACGCAGTATTTT.

This clonotype was found a few times. The rearrangement joins TRBV5-1 to TRBJ1-2; the D is unclear. Germline CDR1 is SGHRS and CDR2 is YFSETQ. Trimming shortened V by 1 base and J by 0 bases, and 10 bases separated the two germline ends. This CDR3 region has 15 residues. The CDR3: CASSLSPGTNYGYTF. In nucleotides, the CDR3 is TGCGCCAGCAGCTTGTCCCCCGGGACTAACTATGGCTACACCTTC.